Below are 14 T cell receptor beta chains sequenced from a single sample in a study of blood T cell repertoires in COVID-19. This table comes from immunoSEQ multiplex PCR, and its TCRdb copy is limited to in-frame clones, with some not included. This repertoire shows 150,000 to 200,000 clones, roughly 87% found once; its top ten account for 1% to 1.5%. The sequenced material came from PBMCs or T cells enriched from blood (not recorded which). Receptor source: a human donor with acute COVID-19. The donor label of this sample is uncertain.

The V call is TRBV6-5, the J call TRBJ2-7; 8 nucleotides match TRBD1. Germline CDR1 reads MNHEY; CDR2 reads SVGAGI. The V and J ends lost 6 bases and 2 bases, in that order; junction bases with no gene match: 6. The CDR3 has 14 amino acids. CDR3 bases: TGTGCCAGCAGGACGACAGGGGCGGCCTACGAGCAGTACTTC. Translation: CASRTTGAAYEQYF.

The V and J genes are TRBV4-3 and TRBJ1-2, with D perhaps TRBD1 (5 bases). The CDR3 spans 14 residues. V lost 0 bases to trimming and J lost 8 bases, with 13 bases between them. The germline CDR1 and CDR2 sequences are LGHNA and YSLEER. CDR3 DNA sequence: TGCGCCAGCAGCCAAGATCGGCGGGGGAAAGGCTACACCTTC. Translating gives CASSQDRRGKGYTF.

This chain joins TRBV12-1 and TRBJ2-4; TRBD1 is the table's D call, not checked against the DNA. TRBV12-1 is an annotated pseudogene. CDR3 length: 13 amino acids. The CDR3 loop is CASIDRVSDIQYF. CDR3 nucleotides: TGTGCCAGCATCGACAGGGTGAGCGACATTCAGTACTTC.

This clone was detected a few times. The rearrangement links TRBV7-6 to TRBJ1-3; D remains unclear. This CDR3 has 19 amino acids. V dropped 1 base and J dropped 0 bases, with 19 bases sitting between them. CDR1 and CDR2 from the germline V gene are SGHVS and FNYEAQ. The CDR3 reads CASSLVDSSAPLSGNTIYF. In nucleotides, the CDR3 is TGTGCCAGCAGCTTAGTTGACTCATCAGCCCCGCTCTCTGGAAACACCATATATTTT.

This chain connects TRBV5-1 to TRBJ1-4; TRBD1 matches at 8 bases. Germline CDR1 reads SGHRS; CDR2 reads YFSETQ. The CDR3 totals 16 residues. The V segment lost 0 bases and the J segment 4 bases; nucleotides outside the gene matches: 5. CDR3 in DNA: TGCGCCAGCAGCTTGGCCACGGGACAGGTTAATGAAAAACTGTTTTTT. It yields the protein CASSLATGQVNEKLFF.

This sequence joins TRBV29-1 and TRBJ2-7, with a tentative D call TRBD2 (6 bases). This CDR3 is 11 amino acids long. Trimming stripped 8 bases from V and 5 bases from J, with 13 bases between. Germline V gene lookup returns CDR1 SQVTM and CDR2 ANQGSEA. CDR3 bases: TGCAGCCTGAGGAGGGGCGACGAGCAGTACTTC. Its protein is CSLRRGDEQYF.

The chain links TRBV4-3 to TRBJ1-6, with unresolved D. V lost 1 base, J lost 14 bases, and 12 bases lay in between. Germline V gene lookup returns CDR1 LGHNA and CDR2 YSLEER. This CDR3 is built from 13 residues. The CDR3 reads CASSQGAPGTLHF. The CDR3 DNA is TGCGCCAGCAGCCAAGGAGCGCCTGGCACCCTCCACTTT.

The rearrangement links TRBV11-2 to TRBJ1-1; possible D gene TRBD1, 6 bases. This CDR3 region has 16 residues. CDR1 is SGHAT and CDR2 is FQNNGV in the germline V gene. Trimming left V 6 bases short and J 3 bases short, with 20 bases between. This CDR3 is CASRPGRGGRYTEAFF. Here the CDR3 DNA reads TGTGCCAGCAGACCAGGTAGAGGGGGTCGGTACACTGAAGCTTTCTTT.

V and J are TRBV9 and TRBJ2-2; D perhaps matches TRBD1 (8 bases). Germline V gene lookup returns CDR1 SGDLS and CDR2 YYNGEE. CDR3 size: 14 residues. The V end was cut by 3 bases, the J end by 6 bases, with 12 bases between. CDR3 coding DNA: TGTGCCAGCAGCGGTACAGGGGGGGCCGGGGAGCTGTTTTTT. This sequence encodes CASSGTGGAGELFF.

CDR3: CSAREEGEQFF. The CDR3 DNA reads as TGCAGTGCTAGGGAAGAGGGTGAGCAGTTCTTC. The chain recombines TRBV20-1 with TRBJ2-1; D perhaps matches TRBD2 (5 bases). The CDR3 is made up of 11 amino acids. Germline V gives CDR1 DFQATT, CDR2 SNEGSKA (reference sequence). Trimming left V 3 bases short and J 9 bases short, with 9 bases between.

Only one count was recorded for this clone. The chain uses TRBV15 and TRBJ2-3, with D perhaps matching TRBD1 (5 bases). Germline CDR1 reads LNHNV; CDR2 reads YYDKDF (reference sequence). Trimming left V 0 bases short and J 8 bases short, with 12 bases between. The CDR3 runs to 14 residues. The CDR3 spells CATSRDFGHSTQYF. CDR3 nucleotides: TGTGCCACCAGCAGAGATTTTGGACATAGTACGCAGTATTTT.

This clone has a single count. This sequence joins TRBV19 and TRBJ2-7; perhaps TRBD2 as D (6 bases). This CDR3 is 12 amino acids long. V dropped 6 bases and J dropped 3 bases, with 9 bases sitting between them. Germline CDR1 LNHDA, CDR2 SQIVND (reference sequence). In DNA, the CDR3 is TGTGCCAGTAGCCCGGGGGTCTACGAGCAGTACTTC. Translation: CASSPGVYEQYF.

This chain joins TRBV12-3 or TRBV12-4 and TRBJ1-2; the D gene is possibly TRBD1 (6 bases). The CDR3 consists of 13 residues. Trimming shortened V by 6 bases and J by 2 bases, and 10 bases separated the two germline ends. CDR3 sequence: CASRSTGNYGYTF. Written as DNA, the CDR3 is TGTGCCAGCAGGTCAACAGGGAACTATGGCTACACCTTC.

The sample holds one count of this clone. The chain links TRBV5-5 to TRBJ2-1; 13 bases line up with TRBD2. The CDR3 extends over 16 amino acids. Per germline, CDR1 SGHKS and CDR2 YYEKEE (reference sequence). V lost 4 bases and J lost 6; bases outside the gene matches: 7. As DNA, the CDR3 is TGTGCCAGCAGCCCCTCCGGGACTAGCGGGGTCAATGAGCAGTTCTTC. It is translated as CASSPSGTSGVNEQFF.